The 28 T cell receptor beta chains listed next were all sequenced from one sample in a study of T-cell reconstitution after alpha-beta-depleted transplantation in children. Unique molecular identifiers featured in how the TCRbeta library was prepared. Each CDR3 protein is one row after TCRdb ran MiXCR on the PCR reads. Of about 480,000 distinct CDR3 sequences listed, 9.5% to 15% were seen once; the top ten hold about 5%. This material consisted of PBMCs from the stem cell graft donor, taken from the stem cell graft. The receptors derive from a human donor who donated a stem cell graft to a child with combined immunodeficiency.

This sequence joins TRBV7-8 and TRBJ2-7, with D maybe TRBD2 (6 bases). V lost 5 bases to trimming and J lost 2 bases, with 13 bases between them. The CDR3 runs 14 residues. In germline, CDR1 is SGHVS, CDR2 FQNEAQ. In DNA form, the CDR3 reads TGTGCCAGCAGCACCGGGACTTTAACCTACGAGCAGTACTTC. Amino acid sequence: CASSTGTLTYEQYF.

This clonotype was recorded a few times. CDR3 sequence (DNA): TGCAGCGTTGAAGGCCTCCCCGTACTAGCGGGGGGGCGGGATACGCAGTATTTT. Translated, it gives CSVEGLPVLAGGRDTQYF. The chain is built from TRBV29-1 and TRBJ2-3; 13 bases align to TRBD2. Per germline, CDR1 SQVTM and CDR2 ANQGSEA. CDR3 length equals 18 residues. The V segment lost 1 base and the J segment 6 bases; nucleotides outside the gene matches: 13.

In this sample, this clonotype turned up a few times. The CDR3 loop reads CASREREIHSNQPQHF. CDR3 nucleotides: TGTGCCAGCAGAGAGAGGGAGATTCATAGCAATCAGCCCCAGCATTTT. This chain connects TRBV6-1 to TRBJ1-5; D is ambiguous. This CDR3 contains 16 residues. Germline CDR1 is MNHNS and CDR2 is SASEGT. V gave up 6 bases and J gave up 0 bases, with 15 bases separating them.

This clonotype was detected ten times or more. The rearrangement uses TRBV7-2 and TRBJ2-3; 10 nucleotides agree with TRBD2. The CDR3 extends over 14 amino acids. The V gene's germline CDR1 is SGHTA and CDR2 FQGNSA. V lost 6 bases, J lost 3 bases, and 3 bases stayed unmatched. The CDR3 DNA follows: TGTGCCAGCAGGACGGGACTAGCGACAGATACGCAGTATTTT. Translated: CASRTGLATDTQYF.

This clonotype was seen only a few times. DNA of the CDR3: TGTGCCAGCAGACAACAGGGACAAGAAAACGAAAAACTGTTTTTT. Amino acids: CASRQQGQENEKLFF. The genes are TRBV3-1 and TRBJ1-4, with a tentative D call TRBD1 (6 bases). CDR1 is LGHDT and CDR2 is YNNKEL in the germline V gene (reference sequence). The germline V and J ends were trimmed by 6 bases and 8 bases, with 19 bases remaining between them. There are 15 residues in the CDR3.

For the CDR3, the DNA is TGCAGTTCTTTCGGGGGGGATAGCAATCAGCCCCAGCATTTT. Amino acids: CSSFGGDSNQPQHF. The chain combines TRBV20-1 with TRBJ1-5, with a possible D match to TRBD1 (5 bases). V was shortened by 8 bases and J by 0 bases, with 14 bases between the two germline ends. Germline lookup yields CDR1 DFQATT and CDR2 SNEGSKA (reference sequence). The CDR3 spans 14 residues.

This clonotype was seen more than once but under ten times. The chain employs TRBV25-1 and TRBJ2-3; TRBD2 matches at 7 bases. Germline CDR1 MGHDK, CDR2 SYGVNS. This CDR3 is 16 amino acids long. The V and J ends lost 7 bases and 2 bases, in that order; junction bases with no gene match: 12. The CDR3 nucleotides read TGTGCCAGCACCTCTAAACGACGGGGGGACACAGATACGCAGTATTTT. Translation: CASTSKRRGDTDTQYF.

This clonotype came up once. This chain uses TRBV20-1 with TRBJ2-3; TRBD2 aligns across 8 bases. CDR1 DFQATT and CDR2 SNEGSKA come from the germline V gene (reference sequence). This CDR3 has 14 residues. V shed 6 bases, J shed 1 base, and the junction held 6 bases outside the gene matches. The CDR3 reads CSARVAGRTDTQYF. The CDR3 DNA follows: TGCAGTGCCAGGGTAGCGGGGCGCACAGATACGCAGTATTTT.

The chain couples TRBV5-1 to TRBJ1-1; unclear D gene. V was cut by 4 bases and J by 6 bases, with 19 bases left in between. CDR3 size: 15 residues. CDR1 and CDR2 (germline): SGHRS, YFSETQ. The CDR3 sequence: CASSPPQTTTAEAFF. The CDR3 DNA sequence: TGCGCCAGCAGCCCGCCCCAGACCACGACCGCTGAAGCTTTCTTT.

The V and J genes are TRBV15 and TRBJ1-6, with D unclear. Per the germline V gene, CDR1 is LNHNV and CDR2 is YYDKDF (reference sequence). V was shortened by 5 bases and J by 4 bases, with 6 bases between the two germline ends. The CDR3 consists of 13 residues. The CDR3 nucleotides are TGTGCCACCAGCCCTTCGTATAATTCACCCCTCCACTTT. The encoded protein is CATSPSYNSPLHF. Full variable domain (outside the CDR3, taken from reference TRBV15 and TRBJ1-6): DAMVIQNPRYQVTQFGKPVTLSCSQTLNHNVMYWYQQKSSQAPKLLFHYYDKDFNNEADTPDNFQSRRPNTSFCFLDIRSPGLGDTAMYLCATSPSYNSPLHFGNGTRLTVT.

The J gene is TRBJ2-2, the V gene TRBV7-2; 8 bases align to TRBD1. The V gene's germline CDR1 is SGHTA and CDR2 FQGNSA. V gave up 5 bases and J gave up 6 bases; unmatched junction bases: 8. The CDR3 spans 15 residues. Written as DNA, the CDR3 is TGTGCCAGCAGCCCCCGGACAGGGATATCCGGGGAGCTGTTTTTT. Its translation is CASSPRTGISGELFF.

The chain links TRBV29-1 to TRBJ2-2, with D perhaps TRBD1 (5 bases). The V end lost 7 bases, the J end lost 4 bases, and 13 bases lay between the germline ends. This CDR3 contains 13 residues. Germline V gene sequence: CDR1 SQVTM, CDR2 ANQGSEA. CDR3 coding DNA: TGCAGCGCCCGAACAGGTCTCACCGGGGAGCTGTTTTTT. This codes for CSARTGLTGELFF.

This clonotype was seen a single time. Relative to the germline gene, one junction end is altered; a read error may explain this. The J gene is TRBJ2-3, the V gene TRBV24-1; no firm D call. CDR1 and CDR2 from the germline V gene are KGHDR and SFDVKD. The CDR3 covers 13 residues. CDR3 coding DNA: TGTGCCACCAGTGACCCATCCACAAATACGCAGTATTTT. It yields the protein CATSDPSTNTQYF.

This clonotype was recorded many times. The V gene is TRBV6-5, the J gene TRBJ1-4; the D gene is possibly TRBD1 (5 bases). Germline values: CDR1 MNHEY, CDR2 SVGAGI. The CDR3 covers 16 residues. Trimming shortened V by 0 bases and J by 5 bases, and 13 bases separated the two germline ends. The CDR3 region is CASSYSQPDKNEKLFF. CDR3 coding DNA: TGTGCCAGCAGTTACTCGCAGCCGGACAAGAATGAAAAACTGTTTTTT.

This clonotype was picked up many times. The CDR3 spells CASSQDRFSYGYTF. The CDR3, as DNA: TGTGCCAGCAGCCAAGACAGGTTTTCCTATGGCTACACCTTC. V is TRBV3-1 and J is TRBJ1-2, with no clear D. Germline CDR1 LGHDT, CDR2 YNNKEL (reference sequence). The CDR3 consists of 14 residues. V dropped 0 bases and J dropped 4 bases, with 9 bases sitting between them.

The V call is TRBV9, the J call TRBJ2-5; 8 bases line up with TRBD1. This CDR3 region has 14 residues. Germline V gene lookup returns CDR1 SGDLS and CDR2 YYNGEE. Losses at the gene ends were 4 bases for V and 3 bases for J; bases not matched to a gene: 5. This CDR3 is CASSPSTGEETQYF. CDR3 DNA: TGTGCCAGCAGCCCTTCGACAGGGGAAGAGACCCAGTACTTC. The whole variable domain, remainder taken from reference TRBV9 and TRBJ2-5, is DSGVTQTPKHLITATGQRVTLRCSPRSGDLSVYWYQQSLDQGLQFLIQYYNGEERAKGNILERFSAQQFPDLHSELNLSSLELGDSALYFCASSPSTGEETQYFGPGTRLLVL.

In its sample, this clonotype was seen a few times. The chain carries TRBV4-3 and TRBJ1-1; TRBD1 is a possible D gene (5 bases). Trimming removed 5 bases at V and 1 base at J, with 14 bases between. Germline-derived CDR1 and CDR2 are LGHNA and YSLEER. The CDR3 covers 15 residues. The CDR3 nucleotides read TGCGCCAGCAGCAGGACCCCAGACAGGAACACTGAAGCTTTCTTT. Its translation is CASSRTPDRNTEAFF.

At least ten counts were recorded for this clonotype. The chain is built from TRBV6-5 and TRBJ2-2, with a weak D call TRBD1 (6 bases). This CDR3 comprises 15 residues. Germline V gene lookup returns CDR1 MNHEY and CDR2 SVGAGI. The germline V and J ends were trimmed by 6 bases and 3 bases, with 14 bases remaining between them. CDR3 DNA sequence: TGTGCCAGCAGCCGCGTAGAGGGGGACACCGGGGAGCTGTTTTTT. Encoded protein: CASSRVEGDTGELFF.

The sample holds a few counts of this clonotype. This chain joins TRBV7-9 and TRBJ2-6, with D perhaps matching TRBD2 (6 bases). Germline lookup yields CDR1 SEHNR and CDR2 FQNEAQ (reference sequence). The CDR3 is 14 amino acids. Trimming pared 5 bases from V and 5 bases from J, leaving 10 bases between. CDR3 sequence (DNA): TGTGCCAGCAGCCGTGGGGGGTGGGCCAACGTCCTGACTTTC. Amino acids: CASSRGGWANVLTF.

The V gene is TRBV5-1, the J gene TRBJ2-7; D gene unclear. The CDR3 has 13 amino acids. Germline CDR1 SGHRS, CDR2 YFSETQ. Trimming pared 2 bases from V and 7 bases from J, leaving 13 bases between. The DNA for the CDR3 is TGCGCCAGCAGCTTAGGCCCTGCGGTTGAGCAGTACTTC. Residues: CASSLGPAVEQYF.

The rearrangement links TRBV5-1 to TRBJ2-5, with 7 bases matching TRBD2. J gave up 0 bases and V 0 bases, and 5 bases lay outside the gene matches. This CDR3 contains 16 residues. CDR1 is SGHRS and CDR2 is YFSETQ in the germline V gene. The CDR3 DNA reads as TGCGCCAGCAGCTTGGGGCCTAGCGGATACCAAGAGACCCAGTACTTC. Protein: CASSLGPSGYQETQYF.

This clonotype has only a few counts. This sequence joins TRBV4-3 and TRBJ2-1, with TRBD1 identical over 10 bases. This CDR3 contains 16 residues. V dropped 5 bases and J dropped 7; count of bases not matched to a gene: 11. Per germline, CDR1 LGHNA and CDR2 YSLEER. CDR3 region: CASSSGGTGAMNEQFF. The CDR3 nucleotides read TGCGCCAGCAGCTCCGGGGGGACAGGGGCCATGAATGAGCAGTTCTTC.

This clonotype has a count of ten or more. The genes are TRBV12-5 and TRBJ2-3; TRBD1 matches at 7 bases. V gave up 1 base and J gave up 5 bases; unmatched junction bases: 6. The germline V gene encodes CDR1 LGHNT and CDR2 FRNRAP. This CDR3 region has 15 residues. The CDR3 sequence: CASGLGAAGGDTQYF. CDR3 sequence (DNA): TGTGCTAGTGGTTTGGGAGCCGCAGGGGGAGATACGCAGTATTTT. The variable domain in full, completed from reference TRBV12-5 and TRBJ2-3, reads DARVTQTPRHKVTEMGQEVTMRCQPILGHNTVFWYRQTMMQGLELLAYFRNRAPLDDSGMPKDRFSAEMPDATLATLKIQPSEPRDSAVYFCASGLGAAGGDTQYFGPGTRLTVL.

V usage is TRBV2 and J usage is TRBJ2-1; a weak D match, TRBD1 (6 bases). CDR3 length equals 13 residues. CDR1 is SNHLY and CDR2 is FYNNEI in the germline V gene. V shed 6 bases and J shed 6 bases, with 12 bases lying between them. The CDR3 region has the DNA TGTGCCAGCAGCGTCAGGGGCGCCAATGAGCAGTTCTTC. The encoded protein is CASSVRGANEQFF.

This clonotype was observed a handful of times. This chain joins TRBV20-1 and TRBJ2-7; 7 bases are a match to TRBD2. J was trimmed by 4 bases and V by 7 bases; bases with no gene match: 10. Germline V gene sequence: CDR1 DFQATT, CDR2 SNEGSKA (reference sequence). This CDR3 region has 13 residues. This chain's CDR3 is CSVRPGTTYEQYF. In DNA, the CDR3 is TGCAGTGTCCGCCCCGGGACTACTTACGAGCAGTACTTC.

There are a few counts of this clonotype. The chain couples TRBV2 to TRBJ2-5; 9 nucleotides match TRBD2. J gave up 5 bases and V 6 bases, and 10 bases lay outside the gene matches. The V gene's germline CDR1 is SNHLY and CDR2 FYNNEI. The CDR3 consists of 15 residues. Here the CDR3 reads CASRVAGVLMETQYF. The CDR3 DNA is TGTGCCAGCAGAGTAGCGGGGGTTTTGATGGAGACCCAGTACTTC.

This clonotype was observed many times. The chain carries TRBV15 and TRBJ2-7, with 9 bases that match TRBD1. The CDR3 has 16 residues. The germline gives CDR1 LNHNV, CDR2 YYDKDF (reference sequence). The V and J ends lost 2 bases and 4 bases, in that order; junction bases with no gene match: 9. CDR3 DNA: TGTGCCACCAGCAGAAGACCGGGACAGGGTGAATACGAGCAGTACTTC. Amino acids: CATSRRPGQGEYEQYF. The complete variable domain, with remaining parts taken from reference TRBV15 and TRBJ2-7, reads DAMVIQNPRYQVTQFGKPVTLSCSQTLNHNVMYWYQQKSSQAPKLLFHYYDKDFNNEADTPDNFQSRRPNTSFCFLDIRSPGLGDTAMYLCATSRRPGQGEYEQYFGPGTRLTVT.

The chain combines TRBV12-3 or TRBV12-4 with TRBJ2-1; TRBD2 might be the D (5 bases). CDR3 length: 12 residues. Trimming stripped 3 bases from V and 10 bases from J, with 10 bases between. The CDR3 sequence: CASSFPRGEQFF. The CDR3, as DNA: TGTGCCAGCAGTTTCCCTCGAGGGGAGCAGTTCTTC.